These 18 T cell receptor beta chains were all obtained from the same sample, sequenced in a study of blood T cell repertoires in COVID-19. Repertoires were generated with immunoSEQ multiplex PCR, while TCRdb's copy carries only in-frame clones and drops some. Here the sample spans some 90,000 clones, about nine tenths being singletons. Sequenced input: peripheral blood. The receptors stem from a middle-aged man with acute or convalescent COVID-19.

The chain joins TRBV2 to TRBJ2-1, with D tentatively TRBD1 (6 bases). The CDR3 consists of 13 residues. Trimming removed 5 bases from V and 6 bases from J, with 11 bases in between. Germline CDR1 reads SNHLY; CDR2 reads FYNNEI. The CDR3 region has the DNA TGTGCCAGCAGTCAACAGGGAACCAATGAGCAGTTCTTC. Amino acids: CASSQQGTNEQFF. Based on the CDR3 plus reference TRBV2 and TRBJ2-1, the full variable domain is EPEVTQTPSHQVTQMGQEVILRCVPISNHLYFYWYRQILGQKVEFLVSFYNNEISEKSEIFDDQFSVERPDGSNFTLKIRSTKLEDSAMYFCASSQQGTNEQFFGPGTRLTVL.

V gene TRBV7-3 combines with J gene TRBJ2-5; no definite D call. Between the trimmed V and J ends, which lost 5 bases and 3 bases, there was a span of 10 bases. Germline V gene data show CDR1 as SGHTA and CDR2 as FQGTGA. The CDR3 is 13 residues long. The DNA for the CDR3 is TGTGCCAGCAGCCGTCCCGCAGAAGAGACCCAGTACTTC. Residues: CASSRPAEETQYF.

This chain uses TRBV7-2 with TRBJ2-7, with a weak D call TRBD1 (6 bases). CDR1 SGHTA and CDR2 FQGNSA come from the germline V gene. Trimming removed 4 bases from V and 3 bases from J, with 10 bases in between. The CDR3 runs 13 residues. CDR3 sequence reads: CASSSPGVYEQYF. In nucleotides, the CDR3 is TGTGCCAGCAGCTCCCCAGGGGTCTACGAGCAGTACTTC.

The chain recombines TRBV5-1 with TRBJ2-6; TRBD1 aligns across 8 bases. CDR3 length: 17 amino acids. The ends lost 0 bases at V and 2 bases at J; junction bases unmatched: 4. The V gene's germline CDR1 is SGHRS and CDR2 YFSETQ. The CDR3 loop is CASSLEAGGAGANVLTF. The DNA of the CDR3 is TGCGCCAGCAGCTTGGAAGCAGGGGGCGCTGGGGCCAACGTCCTGACTTTC.

V usage is TRBV6-5 and J usage is TRBJ1-2, with D perhaps TRBD1 (5 bases). The germline V gene has CDR1 MNHEY and CDR2 SVGAGI. Trimming pared 0 bases from V and 3 bases from J, leaving 11 bases between. This CDR3 comprises 15 residues. The CDR3 bases are TGTGCCAGCAGTTACTCGACAGAGCACTACTATGGCTACACCTTC. Translation gives CASSYSTEHYYGYTF.

The CDR3 loop is CASSTGLAVQETQYF. Here the CDR3 DNA reads TGTGCCAGCAGTACGGGACTAGCGGTACAAGAGACCCAGTACTTC. The chain joins TRBV6-2 or TRBV6-3 to TRBJ2-5; TRBD2 aligns across 11 bases. Germline V gene sequence: CDR1 MNHEY, CDR2 SVGEGT. Unmatched junction bases numbered 4, after V lost 5 bases and J lost 2 bases. The CDR3 is 15 amino acids.

The V gene is TRBV11-1, the J gene TRBJ2-1; 8 bases align to TRBD1. Germline values: CDR1 SGHAT, CDR2 FQDESV (reference sequence). The J segment lost 6 bases and the V segment lost 6 bases, leaving 10 bases of the junction unmatched. The CDR3 has 15 residues. The CDR3 protein is CASSSGQGSFNEQFF. The CDR3 bases are TGTGCCAGCAGTTCTGGACAGGGTAGTTTCAATGAGCAGTTCTTC.

The V call is TRBV28, the J call TRBJ2-5; 10 bases line up with TRBD2. The ends lost 5 bases at V and 5 bases at J; junction bases unmatched: 8. Germline loops: CDR1 MDHEN, CDR2 SYDVKM. The CDR3 runs to 15 residues. CDR3 sequence (DNA): TGTGCCAGCAGTGTTCAGCGGGGGGGGATTGAGACCCAGTACTTC. Its protein is CASSVQRGGIETQYF.

The chain carries TRBV6-2 or TRBV6-3 and TRBJ1-1; D possibly corresponds to TRBD1 (5 bases). Germline assignment: CDR1 MNHEY and CDR2 SVGEGT. The CDR3 contains 15 residues. V was shortened by 3 bases and J by 1 base, with 12 bases between the two germline ends. This CDR3 is CASSYGWGENTEAFF. The CDR3 nucleotides are TGTGCCAGCAGTTATGGATGGGGGGAGAACACTGAAGCTTTCTTT.

CDR3 in amino acids: CASSRGRENTIYF. In nucleotides, the CDR3 is TGTGCCAGCAGCAGGGGGCGCGAAAACACCATATATTTT. This chain connects TRBV7-2 to TRBJ1-3; 7 nucleotides align to TRBD1. Germline values: CDR1 SGHTA, CDR2 FQGNSA. Losses at the gene ends were 5 bases for V and 6 bases for J; bases not matched to a gene: 4. The CDR3 length is 13 residues.

Only a few counts were recorded for this clone. The chain combines TRBV6-5 with TRBJ1-2, with TRBD1 identical over 8 bases. Looked up from germline, CDR1 is MNHEY and CDR2 is SVGAGI. The CDR3 runs 15 residues. Trimming cost V 4 bases and J 8 bases; bases outside gene matches: 12. CDR3 in amino acids: CASSFTDRGARGYTF. The CDR3 DNA reads as TGTGCCAGCAGTTTCACTGACAGGGGTGCTCGGGGCTACACCTTC.

This chain uses TRBV19 with TRBJ1-1; TRBD1 matches at 7 bases. The germline CDR1 and CDR2 sequences are LNHDA and SQIVND (reference sequence). V shed 6 bases, J shed 4 bases, and the junction held 5 bases outside the gene matches. There are 13 residues in the CDR3. CDR3 loop: CASSSQGSTEAFF. The CDR3 region has the DNA TGTGCCAGTAGCTCACAGGGGAGCACTGAAGCTTTCTTT.

This clone was detected once. The chain is built from TRBV7-3 and TRBJ2-2; TRBD2 matches 8 bases. Germline CDR1 reads SGHTA; CDR2 reads FQGTGA. The junction had 0 bases not matched to a gene; V was cut back by 2 bases and J by 1 base. CDR3 length: 15 residues. The chain's CDR3 is CASSLAGGNTGELFF. Written as DNA, the CDR3 is TGTGCCAGCAGCTTAGCGGGGGGGAACACCGGGGAGCTGTTTTTT. Full variable domain (outside the CDR3, taken from reference TRBV7-3 and TRBJ2-2): GAGVSQTPSNKVTEKGKYVELRCDPISGHTALYWYRQSLGQGPEFLIYFQGTGAADDSGLPNDRFFAVRPEGSVSTLKIQRTERGDSAVYLCASSLAGGNTGELFFGEGSRLTVL.

The rearrangement links TRBV30 to TRBJ1-3; weak D call: TRBD1 (6 bases). Between the trimmed V and J ends, which lost 3 bases and 1 base, there was a span of 10 bases. The CDR3 covers 14 residues. Germline CDR1 reads GTSNPN; CDR2 reads SVGIG (reference sequence). CDR3 sequence reads: CAWRADRSGNTIYF. CDR3 DNA: TGTGCCTGGAGAGCAGACAGGTCTGGAAACACCATATATTTT.

The chain couples TRBV5-1 to TRBJ1-5, with no clear D. V dropped 7 bases and J dropped 0 bases, with 20 bases sitting between them. The CDR3 consists of 17 residues. Germline V gene data show CDR1 as SGHRS and CDR2 as YFSETQ. The CDR3: CASRRRGERYSNQPQHF. For the CDR3, the DNA is TGCGCCAGCCGTAGACGCGGGGAGCGTTATAGCAATCAGCCCCAGCATTTT.

The chain links TRBV28 to TRBJ2-6, with 7 bases lining up with TRBD1. CDR3 length: 15 amino acids. The germline V gene encodes CDR1 MDHEN and CDR2 SYDVKM. With 8 bases clipped from V and 2 bases from J, the junction kept 6 bases outside the gene matches. The CDR3 region is CASVLGGAGANVLTF. In DNA form, the CDR3 reads TGTGCCAGCGTTTTAGGGGGCGCTGGGGCCAACGTCCTGACTTTC.

This sequence joins TRBV19 and TRBJ1-1; 8 nucleotides agree with TRBD1. The V gene's germline CDR1 is LNHDA and CDR2 SQIVND (reference sequence). This CDR3 contains 14 residues. V lost 7 bases to trimming and J lost 5 bases; unmatched junction nucleotides: 9. This CDR3 is CASKDRVAVTEAFF. DNA of the CDR3: TGTGCCAGTAAGGACAGGGTAGCGGTAACTGAAGCTTTCTTT.

The CDR3, as DNA: TGCGCCAGCAGCTTAACGGACAGCCGATTCTCTGGAAACACCATATATTTT. Translated: CASSLTDSRFSGNTIYF. The chain uses TRBV5-1 and TRBJ1-3; perhaps TRBD1 as D (6 bases). V lost 2 bases and J lost 0, with 15 bases in between. Germline V gives CDR1 SGHRS, CDR2 YFSETQ. The length of the CDR3 is 17 residues.